This TCR beta chain was sequenced for a study of blood T cell repertoires in COVID-19. Study overall: PBMCs, B-cell-depleted T cells, or T cells provided the cDNA or gDNA that made up the material.

In the original workflow: Using reference gene primer amplification, nucleated cell counts were estimated. Libraries were prepared by immunoSEQ multiplex PCR; TCRdb keeps only in-frame clonotypes and omits some of them. That table furnishes V, J and clone size, whereas the DNA furnished D and trimming. The sample records 35,000 to 50,000 clones, 87% being singletons. Per germline, CDR1 MDHEN and CDR2 SYDVKM. This CDR3 has 13 amino acids. The ends lost 5 bases at V and 5 bases at J; junction bases unmatched: 5. Sequenced material: peripheral blood. This sequence originates from a man aged 55 to 69 with active COVID-19. This chain connects TRBV28 to TRBJ2-7; 8 bases line up with TRBD2. The CDR3 DNA is TGTGCCAGCAGTAAGCGGACTAGCCACGAGCAGTACTTC. It translates to CASSKRTSHEQYF.